This T cell receptor (beta chain) was documented in a study of beta chain features in type 1 diabetes. Study overall: Patients and healthy donors were similar in age, gender and cell yields. All samples combined gave fewer than 110 million sorted cells for examination. General observations from the study: Highly expressing activated T cells could be over-counted with a cDNA template. Sampled from patients, naive, central memory and Treg TCRB repertoires appeared more similar than those sampled from healthy donors.

TCRB transcripts that were expressed got sequenced, as all of the isolated RNA had been reverse transcribed. Method: immunoSEQ multiplex PCR; TCRdb's copy keeps in-frame clones and lacks some. Of hundreds of thousands of clones listed, around 12% are singletons. As concerns this clone: Its antigen is not known.

The CDR3 covers 14 residues. V lost 6 bases, J lost 4 bases, and 14 bases lay in between. Germline CDR1 MDHEN, CDR2 SYDVKM. The J gene is TRBJ2-3, the V gene TRBV28; D possibly corresponds to TRBD1 (6 bases). The material sequenced was naive CD4+ T cells from blood. This TCR derives from a man aged 18 to 35 in good health. For the CDR3, the DNA is TGTGCCAGCAGCTCGGGACAATTGGCAGATACGCAGTATTTT. Residues: CASSSGQLADTQYF.